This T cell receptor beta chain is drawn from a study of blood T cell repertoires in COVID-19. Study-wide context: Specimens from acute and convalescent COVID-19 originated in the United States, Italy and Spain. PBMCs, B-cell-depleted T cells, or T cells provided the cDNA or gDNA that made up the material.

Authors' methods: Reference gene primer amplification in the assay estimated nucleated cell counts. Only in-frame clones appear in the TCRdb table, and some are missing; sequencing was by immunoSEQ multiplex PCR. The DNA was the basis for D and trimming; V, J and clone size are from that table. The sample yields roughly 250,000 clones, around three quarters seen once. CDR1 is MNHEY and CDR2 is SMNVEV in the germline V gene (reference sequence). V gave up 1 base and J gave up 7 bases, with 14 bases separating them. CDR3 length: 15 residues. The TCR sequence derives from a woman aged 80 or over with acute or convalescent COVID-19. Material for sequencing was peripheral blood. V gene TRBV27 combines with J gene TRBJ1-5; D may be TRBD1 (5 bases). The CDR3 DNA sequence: TGTGCCAGCAGTTTATATGGGGCGGGGGGGCAGCCCCAGCATTTT. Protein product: CASSLYGAGGQPQHF.